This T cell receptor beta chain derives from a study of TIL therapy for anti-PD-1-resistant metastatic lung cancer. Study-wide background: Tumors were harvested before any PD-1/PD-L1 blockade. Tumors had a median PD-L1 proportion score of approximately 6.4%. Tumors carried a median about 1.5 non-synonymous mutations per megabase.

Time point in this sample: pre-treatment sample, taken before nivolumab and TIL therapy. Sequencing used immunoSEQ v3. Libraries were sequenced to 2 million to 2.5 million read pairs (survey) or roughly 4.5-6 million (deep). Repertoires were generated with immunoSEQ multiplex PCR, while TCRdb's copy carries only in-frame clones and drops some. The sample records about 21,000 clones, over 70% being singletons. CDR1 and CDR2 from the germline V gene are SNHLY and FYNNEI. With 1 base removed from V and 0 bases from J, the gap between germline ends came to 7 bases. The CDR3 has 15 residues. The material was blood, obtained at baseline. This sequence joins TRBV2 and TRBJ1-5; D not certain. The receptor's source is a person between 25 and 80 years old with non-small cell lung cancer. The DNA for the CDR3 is TGTGCCAGCAGTGAAGAGGGTCTTAGCAATCAGCCCCAGCATTTT. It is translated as CASSEEGLSNQPQHF.